This T cell receptor beta chain was identified during a study of cytomegalovirus exposure and HLA in healthy donors. The study ran its PCR with 60 Vbeta and 13 Jbeta primers. TCRdb's copy holds only in-frame clones and misses some; the assay was immunoSEQ multiplex PCR. This sample has 100,000 to 150,000 clones, with over 70% found just once. This clone was detected a few times. V lost 2 bases and J lost 5; bases outside the gene matches: 5. This CDR3 comprises 16 residues. Germline V gene sequence: CDR1 LGHNA, CDR2 YSLEER. This clonotype was obtained from a man between 18 and 29 years old in good health and CMV-seropositive. The chain uses TRBV4-3 and TRBJ2-1, with 11 bases matching TRBD2. Sequencing was performed on PBMCs. Here the CDR3 reads CASSQQTSGKDNEQFF. The DNA for the CDR3 is TGCGCCAGCAGCCAACAGACTAGCGGGAAGGACAATGAGCAGTTCTTC.